This section outlines one TCR beta chain sequence together with its context. The CDR3 length is 16 residues. Germline V gene data show CDR1 as SGHRS and CDR2 as YFSETQ. Trimming cost V 6 bases and J 9 bases, with 22 bases left between them. The sample belongs to a study of cytomegalovirus exposure and HLA in healthy donors. Use of 60 Vbeta and 13 Jbeta primers characterized the PCR. Using immunoSEQ multiplex PCR, the repertoire was profiled, and TCRdb retains in-frame clones only, with some absent. The sample carries about 130,000 clones, around 80% recorded once. This sequence originates from a woman aged 40 to 49 in good health and CMV-seronegative. The sample comprised PBMCs. This chain joins TRBV5-1 and TRBJ1-6, with TRBD1 as a possible D gene (5 bases). CDR3 in amino acids: CASKFTGFSGGSPLHF. CDR3 bases: TGCGCCAGCAAGTTTACCGGGTTCTCCGGGGGTTCACCCCTCCACTTT.